The rows below give T cell receptor beta chains drawn from one sample of a study of cytomegalovirus exposure and HLA in healthy donors. The data were produced by immunoSEQ multiplex PCR, yet TCRdb's version contains in-frame clones alone and is incomplete. This table has 150,000 to 200,000 clones, approximately 85% appearing once. Sample: PBMCs. The receptors were sampled from a woman in her fifties or sixties in good health and CMV-seropositive. Both conserved end residues are part of each CDR3. D genes are given only for firm matches.

d_gene | j_gene | v_gene | CDR3aa | CDR3nt
TRBD2 | TRBJ2-3 | TRBV7-9 | CASSPVLAGEGTQYF | TGTGCCAGCAGCCCAGTACTAGCGGGAGAAGGTACGCAGTATTTT
- | TRBJ1-5 | TRBV11-2 | CASSSQDGPVLHF | TGTGCCAGCAGCTCACAGGACGGCCCAGTTTTGCATTTT
- | TRBJ2-1 | TRBV7-9 | CASSLRDSYNEQFF | TGTGCCAGCAGCTTACGGGACTCCTACAATGAGCAGTTCTTC
- | TRBJ2-7 | TRBV10-3 | CAISESLVSYEQYF | TGTGCCATCAGTGAGTCGTTAGTGAGCTACGAGCAGTACTTC
TRBD2 | TRBJ2-1 | TRBV5-1 | CASSVSLAVRNEQFF | TGCGCCAGCAGCGTATCACTAGCGGTGCGGAATGAGCAGTTCTTC
TRBD2 | TRBJ2-3 | TRBV25-1 | CASSGGETDTQYF | TGTGCCAGTAGCGGGGGGGAAACAGATACGCAGTATTTT
TRBD1 | TRBJ2-5 | TRBV29-1 | CSASRFGQGLGETQYF | TGCAGCGCTAGCCGGTTTGGACAGGGTTTAGGGGAGACCCAGTACTTC
TRBD2 | TRBJ2-1 | TRBV7-3 | CASSLYPLTSGSGNEQFF | TGTGCCAGCAGCTTATATCCCCTCACTAGCGGGAGCGGCAATGAGCAGTTCTTC
- | TRBJ2-7 | TRBV11-2 | CASSLGFGGYSSYEQYF | TGTGCCAGCAGCTTAGGTTTCGGCGGGTACAGCTCCTACGAGCAGTACTTC
- | TRBJ2-7 | TRBV4-1 | CASSMEDSLLYEQYF | TGCGCCAGCAGTATGGAGGACAGCCTACTTTACGAGCAGTACTTC